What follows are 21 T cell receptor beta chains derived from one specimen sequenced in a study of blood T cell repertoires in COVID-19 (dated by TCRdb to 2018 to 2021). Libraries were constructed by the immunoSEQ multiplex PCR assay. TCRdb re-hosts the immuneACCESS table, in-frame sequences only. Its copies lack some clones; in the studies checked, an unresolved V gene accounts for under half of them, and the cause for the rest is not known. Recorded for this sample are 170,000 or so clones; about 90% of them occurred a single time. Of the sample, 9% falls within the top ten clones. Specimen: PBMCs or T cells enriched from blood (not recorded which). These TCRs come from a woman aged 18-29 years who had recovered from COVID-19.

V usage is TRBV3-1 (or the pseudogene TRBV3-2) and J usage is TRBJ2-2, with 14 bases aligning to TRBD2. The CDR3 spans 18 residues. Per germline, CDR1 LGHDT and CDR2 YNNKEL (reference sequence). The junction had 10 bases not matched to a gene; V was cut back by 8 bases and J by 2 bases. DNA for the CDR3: TGTGCCAGCGGGGAGGGACTAGCGGGGGCTCTCAACACCGGGGAGCTGTTTTTT. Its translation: CASGEGLAGALNTGELFF.

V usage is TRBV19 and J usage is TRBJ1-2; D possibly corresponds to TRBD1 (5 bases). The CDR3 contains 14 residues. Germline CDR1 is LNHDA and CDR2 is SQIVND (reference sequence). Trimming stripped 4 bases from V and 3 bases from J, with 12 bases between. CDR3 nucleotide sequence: TGTGCCAGTAGTAACCAGGGTGCGGACTATGGCTACACCTTC. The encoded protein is CASSNQGADYGYTF. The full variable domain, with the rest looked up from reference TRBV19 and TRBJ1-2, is DGGITQSPKYLFRKEGQNVTLSCEQNLNHDAMYWYRQDPGQGLRLIYYSQIVNDFQKGDIAEGYSVSREKKESFPLTVTSAQKNPTAFYLCASSNQGADYGYTFGSGTRLTVV.

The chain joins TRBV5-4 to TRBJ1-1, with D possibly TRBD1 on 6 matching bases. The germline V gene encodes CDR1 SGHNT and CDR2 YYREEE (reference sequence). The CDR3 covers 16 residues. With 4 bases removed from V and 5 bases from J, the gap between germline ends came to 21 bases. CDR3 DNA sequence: TGTGCCAGCAGCCATAGCAGGTTGGTAAGGGGGACTGAAGCTTTCTTT. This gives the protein CASSHSRLVRGTEAFF.

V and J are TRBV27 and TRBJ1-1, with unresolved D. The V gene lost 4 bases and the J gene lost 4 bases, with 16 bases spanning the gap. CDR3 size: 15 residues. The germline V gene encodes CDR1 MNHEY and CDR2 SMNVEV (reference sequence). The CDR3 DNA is TGTGCCAGCAGTTCCCGAGGTGGAAGTGGCACTGAAGCTTTCTTT. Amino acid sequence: CASSSRGGSGTEAFF.

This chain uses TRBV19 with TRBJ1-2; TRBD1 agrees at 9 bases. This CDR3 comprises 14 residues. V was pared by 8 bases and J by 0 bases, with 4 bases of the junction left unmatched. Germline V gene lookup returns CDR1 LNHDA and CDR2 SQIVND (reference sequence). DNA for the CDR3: TGTGCCAGTGTACGGACAGGGGCTAACTATGGCTACACCTTC. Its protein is CASVRTGANYGYTF.

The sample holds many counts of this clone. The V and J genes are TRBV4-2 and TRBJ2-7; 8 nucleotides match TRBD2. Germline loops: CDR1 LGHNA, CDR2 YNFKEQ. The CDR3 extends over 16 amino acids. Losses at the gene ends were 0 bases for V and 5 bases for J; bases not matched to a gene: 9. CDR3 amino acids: CASSQDDGTRGDEQYF. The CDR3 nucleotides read TGTGCCAGCAGCCAAGATGATGGGACTAGAGGCGACGAGCAGTACTTC.

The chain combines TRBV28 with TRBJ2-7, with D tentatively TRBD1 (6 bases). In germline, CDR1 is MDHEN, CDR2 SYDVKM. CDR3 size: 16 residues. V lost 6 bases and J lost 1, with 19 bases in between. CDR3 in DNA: TGTGCCAGCAGCCCAGGACAGACCAAGCTATCCTACGAGCAGTACTTC. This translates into CASSPGQTKLSYEQYF.

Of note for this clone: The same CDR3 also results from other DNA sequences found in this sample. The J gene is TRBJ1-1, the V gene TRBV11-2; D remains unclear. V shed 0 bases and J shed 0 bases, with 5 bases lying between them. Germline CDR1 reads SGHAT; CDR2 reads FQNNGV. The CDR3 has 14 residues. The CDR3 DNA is TGTGCCAGCAGCTTAGATCGAGTGAACACTGAAGCTTTCTTT. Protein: CASSLDRVNTEAFF.

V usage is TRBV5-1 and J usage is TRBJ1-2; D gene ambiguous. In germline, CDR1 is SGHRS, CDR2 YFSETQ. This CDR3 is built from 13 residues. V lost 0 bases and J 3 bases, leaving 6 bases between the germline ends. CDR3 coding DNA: TGCGCCAGCAGCTTGGAACAGCACTATGGCTACACCTTC. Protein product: CASSLEQHYGYTF. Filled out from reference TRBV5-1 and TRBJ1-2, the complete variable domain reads KAGVTQTPRYLIKTRGQQVTLSCSPISGHRSVSWYQQTPGQGLQFLFEYFSETQRNKGNFPGRFSGRQFSNSRSEMNVSTLELGDSALYLCASSLEQHYGYTFGSGTRLTVV.

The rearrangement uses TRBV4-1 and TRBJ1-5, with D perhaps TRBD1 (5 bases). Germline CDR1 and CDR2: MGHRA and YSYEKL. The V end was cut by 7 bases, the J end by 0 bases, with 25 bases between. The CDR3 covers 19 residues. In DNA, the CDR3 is TGCGCCAGCACCGACCGGACCCAGGGCCCTCAATATAGCAATCAGCCCCAGCATTTT. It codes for CASTDRTQGPQYSNQPQHF.

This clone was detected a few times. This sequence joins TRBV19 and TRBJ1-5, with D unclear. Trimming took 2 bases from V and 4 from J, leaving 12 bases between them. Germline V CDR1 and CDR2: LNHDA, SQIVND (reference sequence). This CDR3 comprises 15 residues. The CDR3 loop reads CASSISGGENQPQHF. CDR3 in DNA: TGTGCCAGTAGTATAAGCGGAGGAGAGAATCAGCCCCAGCATTTT.

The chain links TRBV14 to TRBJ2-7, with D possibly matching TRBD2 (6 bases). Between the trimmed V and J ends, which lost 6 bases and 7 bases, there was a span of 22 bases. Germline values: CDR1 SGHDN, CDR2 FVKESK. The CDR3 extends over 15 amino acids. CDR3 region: CASSPLLADVGEQYF. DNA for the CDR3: TGTGCCAGCAGTCCCCTACTAGCCGACGTTGGGGAGCAGTACTTC. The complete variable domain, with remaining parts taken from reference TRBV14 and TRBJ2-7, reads EAGVTQFPSHSVIEKGQTVTLRCDPISGHDNLYWYRRVMGKEIKFLLHFVKESKQDESGMPNNRFLAERTGGTYSTLKVQPAELEDSGVYFCASSPLLADVGEQYFGPGTRLTVT.

CDR3 sequence (DNA): TGTGCCAGCAGATCCCCTTCGGGGGGAAGGGACTATGGCTACACCTTC. Protein product: CASRSPSGGRDYGYTF. V is TRBV28 and J is TRBJ1-2; TRBD1 is a possible D gene (5 bases). Germline loops: CDR1 MDHEN, CDR2 SYDVKM. The CDR3 is made up of 16 amino acids. Trimming took 6 bases from V and 3 from J, leaving 20 bases between them.

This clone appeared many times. The CDR3 region is CSWDRGNGYTF. The CDR3 DNA reads as TGCAGTTGGGACAGGGGGAATGGCTACACCTTC. The rearrangement uses TRBV20-1 and TRBJ1-2; TRBD1 matches 11 bases. This CDR3 spans 11 amino acids. CDR1 is DFQATT, CDR2 SNEGSKA, per germline (reference sequence). V was pared by 8 bases and J by 6 bases, with 2 bases of the junction left unmatched.

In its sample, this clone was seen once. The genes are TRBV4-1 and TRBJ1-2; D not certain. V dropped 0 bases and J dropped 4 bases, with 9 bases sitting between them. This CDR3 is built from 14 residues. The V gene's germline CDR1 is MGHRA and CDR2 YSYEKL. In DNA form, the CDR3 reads TGCGCCAGCAGCCAAGAGTCAGGTGCCTATGGCTACACCTTC. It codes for CASSQESGAYGYTF.

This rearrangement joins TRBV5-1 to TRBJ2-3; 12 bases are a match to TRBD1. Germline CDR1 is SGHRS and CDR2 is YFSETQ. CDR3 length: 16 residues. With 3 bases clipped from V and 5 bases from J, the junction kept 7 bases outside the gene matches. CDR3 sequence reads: CASSWDRGQVGDTQYF. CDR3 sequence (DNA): TGCGCCAGCAGCTGGGACAGGGGGCAAGTAGGAGATACGCAGTATTTT.

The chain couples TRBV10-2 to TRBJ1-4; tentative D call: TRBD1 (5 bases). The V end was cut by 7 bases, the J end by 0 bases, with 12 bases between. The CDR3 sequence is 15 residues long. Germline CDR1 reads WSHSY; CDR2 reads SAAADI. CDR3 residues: CASNTGDATNEKLFF. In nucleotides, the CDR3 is TGCGCCAGCAATACAGGAGATGCAACTAATGAAAAACTGTTTTTT.

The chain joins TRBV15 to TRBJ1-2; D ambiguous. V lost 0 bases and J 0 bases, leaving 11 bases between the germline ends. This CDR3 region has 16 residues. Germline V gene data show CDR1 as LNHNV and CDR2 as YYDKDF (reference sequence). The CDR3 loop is CATSRDPKPANYGYTF. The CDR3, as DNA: TGTGCCACCAGCAGAGACCCGAAACCAGCTAACTATGGCTACACCTTC.

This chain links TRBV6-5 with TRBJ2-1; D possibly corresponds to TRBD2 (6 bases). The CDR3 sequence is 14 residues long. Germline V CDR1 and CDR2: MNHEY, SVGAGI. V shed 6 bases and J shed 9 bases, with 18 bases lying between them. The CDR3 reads CASSRPRGAGEQFF. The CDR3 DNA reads TGTGCCAGCAGCCGCCCCCGGGGAGCGGGTGAGCAGTTCTTC.

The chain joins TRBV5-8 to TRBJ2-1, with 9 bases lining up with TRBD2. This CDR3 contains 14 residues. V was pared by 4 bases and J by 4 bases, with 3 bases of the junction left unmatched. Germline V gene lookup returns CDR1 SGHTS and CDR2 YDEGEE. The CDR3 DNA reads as TGTGCCAGCAGCCCTAGCGGGACATACAATGAGCAGTTCTTC. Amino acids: CASSPSGTYNEQFF.

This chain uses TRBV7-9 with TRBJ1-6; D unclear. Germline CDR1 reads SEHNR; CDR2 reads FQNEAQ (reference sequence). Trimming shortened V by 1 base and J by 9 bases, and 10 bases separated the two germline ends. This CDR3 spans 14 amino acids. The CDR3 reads CASSLGHGPSPLHF. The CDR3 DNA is TGTGCCAGCAGCTTAGGGCATGGGCCTTCACCCCTCCACTTT.